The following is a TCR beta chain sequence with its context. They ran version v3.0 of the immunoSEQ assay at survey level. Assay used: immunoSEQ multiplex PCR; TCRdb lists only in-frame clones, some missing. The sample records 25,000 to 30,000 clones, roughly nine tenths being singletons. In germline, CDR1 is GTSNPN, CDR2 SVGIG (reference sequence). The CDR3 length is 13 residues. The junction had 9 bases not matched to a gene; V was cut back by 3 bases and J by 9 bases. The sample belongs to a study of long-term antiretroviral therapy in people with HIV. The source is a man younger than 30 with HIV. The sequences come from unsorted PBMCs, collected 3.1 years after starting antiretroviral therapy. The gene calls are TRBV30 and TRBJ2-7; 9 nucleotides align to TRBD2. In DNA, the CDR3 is TGTGCCTGGAGGTTGGCGGGAGGGCTCCTGCAGTACTTC. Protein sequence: CAWRLAGGLLQYF.